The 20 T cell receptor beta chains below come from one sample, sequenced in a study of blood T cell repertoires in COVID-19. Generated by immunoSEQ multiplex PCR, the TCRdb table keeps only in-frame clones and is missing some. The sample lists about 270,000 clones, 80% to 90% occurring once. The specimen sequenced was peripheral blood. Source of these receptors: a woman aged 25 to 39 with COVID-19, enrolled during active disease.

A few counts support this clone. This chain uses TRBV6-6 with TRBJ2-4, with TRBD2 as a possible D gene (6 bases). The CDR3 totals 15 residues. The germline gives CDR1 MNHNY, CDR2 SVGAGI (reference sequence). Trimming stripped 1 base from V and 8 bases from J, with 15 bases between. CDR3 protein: CASSYFPGTGDIQYF. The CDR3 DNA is TGTGCCAGCAGTTACTTTCCCGGGACGGGGGACATTCAGTACTTC.

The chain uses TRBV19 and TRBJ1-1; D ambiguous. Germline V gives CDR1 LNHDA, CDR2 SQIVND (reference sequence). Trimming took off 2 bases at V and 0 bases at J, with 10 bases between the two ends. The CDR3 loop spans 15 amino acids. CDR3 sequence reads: CASSIYRGVNTEAFF. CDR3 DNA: TGTGCCAGTAGTATATATCGGGGAGTGAACACTGAAGCTTTCTTT.

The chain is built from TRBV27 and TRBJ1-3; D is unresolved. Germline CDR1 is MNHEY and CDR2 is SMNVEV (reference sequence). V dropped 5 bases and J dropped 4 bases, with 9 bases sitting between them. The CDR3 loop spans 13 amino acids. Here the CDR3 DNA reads TGTGCCAGCAGTCCGAGAGGGGGAAACACCATATATTTT. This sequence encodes CASSPRGGNTIYF.

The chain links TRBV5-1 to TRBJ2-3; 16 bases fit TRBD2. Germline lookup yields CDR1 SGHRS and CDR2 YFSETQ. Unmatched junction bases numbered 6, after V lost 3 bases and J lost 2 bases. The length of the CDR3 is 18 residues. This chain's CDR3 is CASSSGLAGGINTDTQYF. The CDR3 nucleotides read TGCGCCAGCAGCTCGGGACTAGCGGGGGGGATTAACACAGATACGCAGTATTTT.

The CDR3 nucleotides read TGCGCCAGCAGCCAAGGTAGACTAGCGGGGCGTTACTCCTACGAGCAGTACTTC. Encoded protein: CASSQGRLAGRYSYEQYF. The gene calls are TRBV4-1 and TRBJ2-7; 11 positions agree with TRBD2. J was trimmed by 0 bases and V by 1 base; bases with no gene match: 8. Germline CDR1 is MGHRA and CDR2 is YSYEKL. The CDR3 spans 18 residues.

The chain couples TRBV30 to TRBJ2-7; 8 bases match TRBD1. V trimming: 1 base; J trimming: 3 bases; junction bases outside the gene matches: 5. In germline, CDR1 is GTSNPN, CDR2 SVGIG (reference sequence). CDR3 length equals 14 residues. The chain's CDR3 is CAWSATGTGYEQYF. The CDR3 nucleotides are TGTGCCTGGAGTGCTACAGGGACAGGCTACGAGCAGTACTTC.

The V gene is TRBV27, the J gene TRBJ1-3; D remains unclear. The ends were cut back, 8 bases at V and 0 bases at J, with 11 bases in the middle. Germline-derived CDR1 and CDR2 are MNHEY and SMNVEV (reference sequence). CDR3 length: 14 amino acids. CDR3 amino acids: CASAQRGSGNTIYF. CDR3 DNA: TGTGCCAGCGCCCAGAGAGGCTCTGGAAACACCATATATTTT.

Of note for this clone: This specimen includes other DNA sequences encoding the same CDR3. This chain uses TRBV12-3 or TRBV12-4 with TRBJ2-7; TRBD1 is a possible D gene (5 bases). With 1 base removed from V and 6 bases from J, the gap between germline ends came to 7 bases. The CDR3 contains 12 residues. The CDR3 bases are TGTGCCAGCAGTTTAGGGGGCGGCGAGCAGTACTTC. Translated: CASSLGGGEQYF.

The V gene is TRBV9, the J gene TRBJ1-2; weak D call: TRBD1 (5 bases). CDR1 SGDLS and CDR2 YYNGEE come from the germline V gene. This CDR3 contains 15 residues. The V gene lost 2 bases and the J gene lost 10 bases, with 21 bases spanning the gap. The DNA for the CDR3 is TGTGCCAGCAGCGTCCGGCAGGGTGGAATTGTTGACTACACCTTC. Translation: CASSVRQGGIVDYTF.

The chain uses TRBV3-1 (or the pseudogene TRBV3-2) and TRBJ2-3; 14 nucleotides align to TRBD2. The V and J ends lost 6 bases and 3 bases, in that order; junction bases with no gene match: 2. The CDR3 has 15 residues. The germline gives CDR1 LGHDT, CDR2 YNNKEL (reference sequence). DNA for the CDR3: TGTGCCAGCAGGCGGACTAGCGGGGGGACAGATACGCAGTATTTT. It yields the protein CASRRTSGGTDTQYF.

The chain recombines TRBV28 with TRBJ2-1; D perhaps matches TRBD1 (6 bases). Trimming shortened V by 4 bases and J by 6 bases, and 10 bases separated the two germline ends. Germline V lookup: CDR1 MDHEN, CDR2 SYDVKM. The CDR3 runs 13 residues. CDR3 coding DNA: TGTGCCAGCAGTTGGACAGTCCCCAATGAGCAGTTCTTC. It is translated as CASSWTVPNEQFF.

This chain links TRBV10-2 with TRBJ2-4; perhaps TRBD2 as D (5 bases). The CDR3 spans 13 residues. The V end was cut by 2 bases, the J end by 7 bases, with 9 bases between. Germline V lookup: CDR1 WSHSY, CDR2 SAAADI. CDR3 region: CASSETGLNIQYF. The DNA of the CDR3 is TGCGCCAGCAGTGAGACGGGGTTGAACATTCAGTACTTC.

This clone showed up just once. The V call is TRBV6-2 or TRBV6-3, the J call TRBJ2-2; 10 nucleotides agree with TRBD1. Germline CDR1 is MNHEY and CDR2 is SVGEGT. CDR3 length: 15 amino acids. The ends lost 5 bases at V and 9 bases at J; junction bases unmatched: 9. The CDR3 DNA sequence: TGTGCCAGCAGTCCGCGACAGGGGGCACCCCGGGAGCTGTTTTTT. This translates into CASSPRQGAPRELFF.

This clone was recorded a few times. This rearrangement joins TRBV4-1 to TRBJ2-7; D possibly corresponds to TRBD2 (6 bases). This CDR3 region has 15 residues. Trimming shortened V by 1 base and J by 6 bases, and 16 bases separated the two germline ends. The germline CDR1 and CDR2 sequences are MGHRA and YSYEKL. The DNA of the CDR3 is TGCGCCAGCAGCCAAGGATGGACGGAGGGACGCGAGCAGTACTTC. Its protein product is CASSQGWTEGREQYF.

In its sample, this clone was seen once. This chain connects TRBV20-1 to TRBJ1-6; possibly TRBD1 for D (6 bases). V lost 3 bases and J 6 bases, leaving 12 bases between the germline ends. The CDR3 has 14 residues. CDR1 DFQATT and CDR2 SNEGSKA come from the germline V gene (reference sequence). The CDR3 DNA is TGCAGTGCTAGTAGGCAGGGGCCTAATTCACCCCTCCACTTT. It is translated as CSASRQGPNSPLHF.

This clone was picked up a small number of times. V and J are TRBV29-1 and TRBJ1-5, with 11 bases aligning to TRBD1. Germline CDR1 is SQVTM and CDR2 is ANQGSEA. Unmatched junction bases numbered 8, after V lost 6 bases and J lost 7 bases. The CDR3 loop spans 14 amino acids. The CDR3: CSVRTGGRGQPQHF. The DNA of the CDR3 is TGCAGCGTCCGGACAGGGGGCCGGGGCCAGCCCCAGCATTTT.

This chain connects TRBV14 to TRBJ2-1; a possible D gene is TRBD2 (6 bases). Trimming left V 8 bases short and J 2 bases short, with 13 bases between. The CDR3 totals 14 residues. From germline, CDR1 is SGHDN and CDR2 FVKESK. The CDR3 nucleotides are TGTGCCAGCTCTACAGGACTACCCTACAATGAGCAGTTCTTC. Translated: CASSTGLPYNEQFF.

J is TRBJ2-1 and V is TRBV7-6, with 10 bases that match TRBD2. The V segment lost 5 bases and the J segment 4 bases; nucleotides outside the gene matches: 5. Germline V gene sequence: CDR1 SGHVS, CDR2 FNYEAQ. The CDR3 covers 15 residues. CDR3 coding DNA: TGTGCCAGCAGCGCCCGGACTAGCGGTTACAATGAGCAGTTCTTC. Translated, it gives CASSARTSGYNEQFF.

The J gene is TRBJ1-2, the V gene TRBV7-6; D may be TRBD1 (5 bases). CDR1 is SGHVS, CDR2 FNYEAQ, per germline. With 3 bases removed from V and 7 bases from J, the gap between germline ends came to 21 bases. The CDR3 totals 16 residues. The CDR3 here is CASSLTAGRVGTGYTF. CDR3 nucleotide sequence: TGTGCCAGCAGCTTGACGGCAGGGAGGGTCGGTACTGGCTACACCTTC.

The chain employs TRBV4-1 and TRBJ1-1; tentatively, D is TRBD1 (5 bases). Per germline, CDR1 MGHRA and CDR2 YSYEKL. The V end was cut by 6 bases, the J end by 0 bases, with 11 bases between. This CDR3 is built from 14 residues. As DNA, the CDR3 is TGCGCCAGCAGTTGGTCAGGGTTGAACACTGAAGCTTTCTTT. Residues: CASSWSGLNTEAFF.